This T cell receptor beta chain stems from a study of ipilimumab plus nivolumab after autologous stem cell transplantation (dated by TCRdb to 2020 to 2023). With respect to the entire study: The median number of doses received by trial patients was about 5 for ipilimumab and 8 or 9 for nivolumab. Primary refractory and relapsed disease were included in the DLBCL cohort, with 18-month progression-free survival of about 86% and 27%, respectively. Patients with high-risk diffuse large B cell lymphoma, mature T cell lymphoma, or multiple myeloma undergoing autologous transplant were enrolled in the trial. The intent-to-treat population of the trial consisted of fewer than 45 patients.

For this clone: No cognate antigen has been identified for it. Base qualities were left out, and no much larger clone turns up one base away.

Checkpoint therapy was initiated 14 to 28 days after autologous transplant, and ipilimumab was administered at 1 mg/kg intravenously on day 1 of selected weeks. Patients received nivolumab at 3 mg/kg intravenously on day 1 of weeks 1, 4, 7, 10, and every two weeks through week 26. This was a Phase Ib clinical trial that tested ipilimumab plus nivolumab, given as combined checkpoint inhibition, for consolidation following autologous stem cell transplantation. The protocol used for the library was the immunoSEQ multiplex PCR assay. Held by TCRdb, this immuneACCESS table contains in-frame sequences only and omits some clones. Under half of the omission traces to an unresolved V gene where checked; the cause of the rest is unknown. For this sample the table gives roughly 86,000 clones, of which 75% to 85% were detected only once. The top ten clones comprise around 2% of the sample. Overall results and qualifications from the work: The authors stated that profiles of the T cell receptor repertoire, regulatory T cell phenotype and gut microbiota provided a biologic rationale for studying this approach further. The authors concluded that combined checkpoint inhibition appeared tolerable when used as consolidation after transplant.

The trim is 4 bases for V and 0 bases for J, with a gap of 10 bases between the germline ends. Including cysteine and phenylalanine, the CDR3 has 16 amino acids. Of the read, only the CDR3 DNA is kept; its 48 bases are in frame from base 1. CDR1 SGHTA and CDR2 FQGTGA are derived from the germline V gene. Sample: PBMCs, taken in a trial of ipilimumab plus nivolumab as post-transplant consolidation. The clonotype originates from a male donor with diffuse large B-cell lymphoma. The chain is made from TRBV7-3 and TRBJ2-6; a confident D gene designation cannot be given. The bases are TGTGCCAGCAGCTCATCAGGAGTCTCTGGGGCCAACGTCCTGACTTTC. It encodes CASSSSGVSGANVLTF.